Listed below are T cell receptor beta chains from one sample, sequenced in a study of cytomegalovirus exposure and HLA in healthy donors. Produced via immunoSEQ multiplex PCR; TCRdb's table is partial and in-frame only. The data contain 150,000 to 180,000 clones, 70% to 90% of them singletons. Sequenced material: PBMCs. Source of these receptors: a woman between 40 and 55 years old in good health and CMV-seropositive. Both conserved end residues are part of each CDR3. Each record gives: V gene, J gene, clone size, D gene, CDR3 DNA, CDR3 protein. D genes are given only for firm matches. Not every row has a clone size; where given, it reads once, few, many or a size class.

V: TRBV4-1
J: TRBJ2-1
size: -
D: -
DNA: TGCGCCAGCAGCCTTCAGCGCTACAATGAGCAGTTCTTC
CDR3: CASSLQRYNEQFF

V: TRBV5-1
J: TRBJ2-5
size: -
D: -
DNA: TGCGCCAGCAGCTTGGAGCGCCCTATCCAAGAGACCCAGTACTTC
CDR3: CASSLERPIQETQYF

V: TRBV19
J: TRBJ1-3
size: once
D: TRBD1
DNA: TGTGCCAGTAGTTTGACCGGGACAGGGACGAACACCATATATTTT
CDR3: CASSLTGTGTNTIYF

V: TRBV5-4
J: TRBJ2-2
size: once
D: -
DNA: TGTGCCAGCAGCATAGGACTACCGTTCGCGAACACCGGGGAGCTGTTTTTT
CDR3: CASSIGLPFANTGELFF

V: TRBV27
J: TRBJ1-5
size: -
D: -
DNA: TGTGCCAGCAGTCCCGGGGTATATAGCAATCAGCCCCAGCATTTT
CDR3: CASSPGVYSNQPQHF

V: TRBV21-1
J: TRBJ1-5
size: -
D: -
DNA: TGTGCCAGAAGGGGTCCCCAGCATTTT
CDR3: CARRGPQHF

V: TRBV6-1
J: TRBJ1-1
size: few
D: -
DNA: TGTGCCAGCAGTGAAGCGCCCAGGGCCACTGAAGCTTTCTTT
CDR3: CASSEAPRATEAFF

V: TRBV10-3
J: TRBJ2-1
size: once
D: TRBD2
DNA: TGTGCCATCAGTGAGCGGGAGGGTTACAATGAGCAGTTCTTC
CDR3: CAISEREGYNEQFF

V: TRBV28
J: TRBJ1-1
size: -
D: -
DNA: TGTGCCAGCAGTTTAAGCGGGTGGAGGGACACTGAAGCTTTCTTT
CDR3: CASSLSGWRDTEAFF

V: TRBV5-1
J: TRBJ2-3
size: -
D: TRBD2
DNA: TGCGCCAGCAGCTTGGCGTTACTAGCGGGAGACACAGATACGCAGTATTTT
CDR3: CASSLALLAGDTDTQYF

V: TRBV9
J: TRBJ2-1
size: -
D: TRBD1
DNA: TGTGCCAGCAGCGGGCCGGGACAGGGGTCTGAGCAGTTCTTC
CDR3: CASSGPGQGSEQFF

V: TRBV19
J: TRBJ1-1
size: -
D: TRBD1
DNA: TGTGCCAGTAGCACGACAGGGTTATTAGGGAACACTGAAGCTTTCTTT
CDR3: CASSTTGLLGNTEAFF

V: TRBV2
J: TRBJ1-5
size: -
D: -
DNA: TGTGCCAGCAGTGAAAACCGGGACAACTATAGCAATCAGCCCCAGCATTTT
CDR3: CASSENRDNYSNQPQHF

V: TRBV23-1
J: TRBJ2-7
size: -
D: TRBD2
DNA: TGCGCCAGCAGTCAGTCTCGGACTAGCGGGAGAGGGTACGAGCAGTACTTC
CDR3: CASSQSRTSGRGYEQYF

V: TRBV30
J: TRBJ2-3
size: -
D: TRBD2
DNA: TGTGCCTGGAGTGTGAATAGCGGGAGAGATACGCAGTATTTT
CDR3: CAWSVNSGRDTQYF

V: TRBV27
J: TRBJ2-1
size: -
D: -
DNA: TGTGCCAGCAGTTCGAACTTGTACAATGAGCAGTTCTTC
CDR3: CASSSNLYNEQFF

V: TRBV6-5
J: TRBJ1-2
size: few
D: -
DNA: TGTGCCAGCAGTTCGCCCGGGGAGACCGGCCACTTC
CDR3: CASSSPGETGHF

V: TRBV5-1
J: TRBJ1-4
size: -
D: -
DNA: TGCGCCAGCAGCTTGGGCGAGACGGGAATTCGGTATGAAAAACTGTTTTTT
CDR3: CASSLGETGIRYEKLFF

V: TRBV7-6
J: TRBJ2-1
size: -
D: TRBD2
DNA: TGTGCCAGCAGCTTAGGGCAGGGGACAAGTTTTGGACTAGCGGGAGTCAGGGAGCAGTTCTTC
CDR3: CASSLGQGTSFGLAGVREQFF

V: TRBV5-8
J: TRBJ2-2
size: -
D: -
DNA: TGTGCCAGCAGCTTGCAGGGGCACACCGGGGAGCTGTTTTTT
CDR3: CASSLQGHTGELFF

V: TRBV11-2
J: TRBJ1-3
size: few
D: -
DNA: TGTGCCAGCAGCTCCCGACAATCCTCTGGAAACACCATATATTTT
CDR3: CASSSRQSSGNTIYF

V: TRBV6-1
J: TRBJ2-2
size: -
D: -
DNA: TGTGCCAGCAGTGTAGGCAGGGTGAACACCGGGGAGCTGTTTTTT
CDR3: CASSVGRVNTGELFF

V: TRBV30
J: TRBJ2-5
size: -
D: TRBD2
DNA: TGTGCCTGGAGCGGGGAGGGAGGGGTAGAGACCCAGTACTTC
CDR3: CAWSGEGGVETQYF

V: TRBV19
J: TRBJ1-5
size: -
D: TRBD1
DNA: TGTGCCAGTAGTACGGGACAGCGCCGGATGGACAATCAGCCCCAGCATTTT
CDR3: CASSTGQRRMDNQPQHF

V: TRBV29-1
J: TRBJ2-2
size: once
D: -
DNA: TGCAGCGTGGACAGCTCGAACACCGGGGAGCTGTTTTTT
CDR3: CSVDSSNTGELFF

V: TRBV30
J: TRBJ1-1
size: -
D: -
DNA: TGTGCCTGGAGTCGTCTCGATCAGGGCACTGAAGCTTTCTTT
CDR3: CAWSRLDQGTEAFF

V: TRBV27
J: TRBJ1-1
size: -
D: -
DNA: TGTGCCAGCAGTCTCAAACAGATGAACACTGAAGCTTTCTTT
CDR3: CASSLKQMNTEAFF

V: TRBV4-1
J: TRBJ2-7
size: -
D: TRBD1
DNA: TGCGCCACTGCAATGGGGACAGGGAACTCCTACGAGCAGTACTTC
CDR3: CATAMGTGNSYEQYF

V: TRBV5-1
J: TRBJ2-3
size: -
D: -
DNA: TGCGCCAGCAGCTTGGAGTGGAGAGGCTCCCTTTCAGATACGCAGTATTTT
CDR3: CASSLEWRGSLSDTQYF

V: TRBV28
J: TRBJ1-1
size: -
D: TRBD1
DNA: TGTGCCAGCAGCCTAGACCAGGGGGCTTTCACTGAAGCTTTCTTT
CDR3: CASSLDQGAFTEAFF

V: TRBV19
J: TRBJ2-5
size: -
D: -
DNA: TGTGCCAGTAGTCCTCGTAGCGGAGGGTACCAAGAGACCCAGTACTTC
CDR3: CASSPRSGGYQETQYF

V: TRBV6-4
J: TRBJ2-3
size: -
D: -
DNA: TGTGCCAGCAGTGTAGTAGGCGGGAGCACAGATACGCAGTATTTT
CDR3: CASSVVGGSTDTQYF

V: TRBV6-6
J: TRBJ2-1
size: -
D: TRBD2
DNA: TGTGCCAGCAGTTACTCGCGGGACTACAACAATGAGCAGTTCTTC
CDR3: CASSYSRDYNNEQFF

V: TRBV6-6
J: TRBJ1-6
size: few
D: -
DNA: TGTGCCAGCAGTTCAGACTGGGGAGGGGCTAATTCACCCCTCCACTTT
CDR3: CASSSDWGGANSPLHF

V: TRBV4-2
J: TRBJ2-7
size: -
D: TRBD2
DNA: TGTGCCAGCAGCCAAGAGAGTTTAGCGGGAGATCAGGTCGGGTACGAGCAGTACTTC
CDR3: CASSQESLAGDQVGYEQYF

V: TRBV19
J: TRBJ1-1
size: -
D: TRBD1
DNA: TGTGCCAGTAGGAATACCGGGACAGGAGTCGTCACTGAAGCTTTCTTT
CDR3: CASRNTGTGVVTEAFF

V: TRBV10-2
J: TRBJ1-3
size: -
D: -
DNA: TGCGCCAGCAGTGAAACAGGACACACCATATATTTT
CDR3: CASSETGHTIYF

V: TRBV27
J: TRBJ1-2
size: few
D: -
DNA: TGTGCCAGCAGTTTAGATCGGAGGCATGGCTACACCTTC
CDR3: CASSLDRRHGYTF

V: TRBV2
J: TRBJ2-1
size: -
D: -
DNA: TGTGCCACCTCGGGGGATCTGGGTGAGCAGTTCTTC
CDR3: CATSGDLGEQFF

V: TRBV6-5
J: TRBJ1-5
size: -
D: -
DNA: TGTGCCAGCAGTAGGCAGGGTAATCAGCCCCAGCATTTT
CDR3: CASSRQGNQPQHF

V: TRBV29-1
J: TRBJ1-2
size: -
D: TRBD1
DNA: TGCAGCGTTGAAGATATCGGGACAGGCCATGGCTACACCTTC
CDR3: CSVEDIGTGHGYTF

V: TRBV5-8
J: TRBJ1-5
size: few
D: -
DNA: TGTGCCAGCAGCTTGTTATCTCAGCCCCAGCATTTT
CDR3: CASSLLSQPQHF

V: TRBV5-1
J: TRBJ1-2
size: once
D: -
DNA: TGCGCCAGCAGCCCGGGACCCACAGGGGGCTACACCTTC
CDR3: CASSPGPTGGYTF

V: TRBV7-3
J: TRBJ2-1
size: -
D: TRBD2
DNA: TGTGCCAGCAGCTTAATCGGGTCTAGCGGGACGTACTACAATGAGCAGTTCTTC
CDR3: CASSLIGSSGTYYNEQFF

V: TRBV19
J: TRBJ2-7
size: few
D: -
DNA: TGTGCCAGTAGTATTCGCGGGACCGCTGGCGAGCAGTACTTC
CDR3: CASSIRGTAGEQYF

V: TRBV6-1
J: TRBJ1-2
size: few
D: -
DNA: TGTGCCACCAAACGGACAGACACTAACTATGGCTACACCTTC
CDR3: CATKRTDTNYGYTF

V: TRBV2
J: TRBJ2-3
size: -
D: -
DNA: TGTGCCAGCAAAAGGCGGGATTGGGCAGATACGCAGTATTTT
CDR3: CASKRRDWADTQYF

V: TRBV4-1
J: TRBJ2-6
size: -
D: -
DNA: TGCGCCAGCCGTCTGAGTGGGGCCAACGTCCTGACTTTC
CDR3: CASRLSGANVLTF

V: TRBV28
J: TRBJ2-7
size: -
D: -
DNA: TGTGCCAGCAGTTTTTGGGTGGGGGCTGACGAGCAGTACTTC
CDR3: CASSFWVGADEQYF

V: TRBV11-2
J: TRBJ2-3
size: -
D: TRBD2
DNA: TGTGCCAGCAGCTTAGATCGATACCGGGAGGGCCGAGGTTGGGATACGCAGTATTTT
CDR3: CASSLDRYREGRGWDTQYF

V: TRBV10-3
J: TRBJ2-1
size: -
D: -
DNA: TGTGCCATCAGTGAGGGGCGGGGTTCCTACAATGAGCAGTTCTTC
CDR3: CAISEGRGSYNEQFF